The rows below give T cell receptor beta chains drawn from one sample of a study of shared clonotypes between healthy human individuals. The protocol was immunoSEQ multiplex PCR, while the TCRdb copy is restricted to in-frame clones and leaves out a portion. The sample lists about a million clones; more than 60% were seen once. Sequencing used memory CD4+ T cells sorted from blood. These receptors came from a man between 18 and 29 years old in good health. Each CDR3 is given with its conserved first and last residue. A D gene is named only where the DNA matches it firmly. Clone size is not always given. Where it is, it says once, few, many or a class for expanded clones.

-	TRBD1	TRBJ1-6	TRBV5-4	CASSSGGQGGYNSPLHF	TGTGCCAGCAGCTCGGGGGGACAGGGCGGATATAATTCACCCCTCCACTTT
many	TRBD1	TRBJ1-2	TRBV5-1	CASSPDRGYGYTF	TGCGCCAGCAGCCCGGACAGGGGCTATGGCTACACCTTC
-	-	TRBJ2-2	TRBV9	CASSPSLRELFF	TGTGCCAGCAGCCCGAGCCTCCGGGAGCTGTTTTTT
once	-	TRBJ2-1	TRBV5-5	CASSVRTGQFYNEQFF	TGTGCCAGCAGCGTCCGTACAGGGCAGTTCTACAATGAGCAGTTCTTC
few	-	TRBJ1-6	TRBV6-5	CASSKERYNSPLHF	TGTGCCAGCTCTAAGGAGCGGTATAATTCACCCCTCCACTTT
-	TRBD1	TRBJ1-1	TRBV19	CASMRGLMNTEAFF	TGTGCCAGTATGAGGGGGCTTATGAACACTGAAGCTTTCTTT
-	-	TRBJ2-5	TRBV5-1	CASSYKETQYF	TGCGCCAGCAGCTACAAAGAGACCCAGTACTTC
-	-	TRBJ2-1	TRBV11-3	CASSLGPTRKSSYNEQFF	TGTGCCAGCAGCTTAGGCCCCACCCGCAAAAGCTCCTACAATGAGCAGTTCTTC
few	-	TRBJ1-2	TRBV11-2	CASSIGINYGYTF	TGTGCCAGCAGCATCGGGATCAACTATGGCTACACCTTC
-	TRBD1	TRBJ2-4	TRBV6-1	CASSEDRGNIQYF	TGTGCCAGCAGTGAAGACAGGGGAAACATTCAGTACTTC
-	-	TRBJ1-5	TRBV19	CASRFMHSGAAQPQHF	TGTGCCAGTAGATTTATGCACTCAGGGGCGGCTCAGCCCCAGCATTTT
-	-	TRBJ1-1	TRBV27	CASSLSIWGTEAFF	TGTGCCAGCAGTTTATCGATCTGGGGGACTGAAGCTTTCTTT
-	TRBD1	TRBJ1-2	TRBV7-9	CASSVDRGANYGYTF	TGTGCCAGCAGCGTAGACAGGGGGGCTAACTATGGCTACACCTTC
-	TRBD1	TRBJ2-7	TRBV7-2	CASSPNRGPYEQYF	TGTGCCAGCAGCCCCAACAGGGGTCCCTACGAGCAGTACTTC
-	TRBD1	TRBJ2-7	TRBV19	CASSIMTGYEQYF	TGTGCCAGTAGTATAATGACAGGGTACGAGCAGTACTTC
-	-	TRBJ1-2	TRBV6-7	CASSYSKCKVLYYGYTF	TGTGCCAGCAGTTACTCGAAGTGTAAAGTTCTCTACTATGGCTACACCTTC
few	TRBD2	TRBJ2-3	TRBV11-2	CASSLVVSGGLSTDTQYF	TGTGCCAGCAGCTTAGTCGTTAGCGGGGGGTTAAGCACAGATACGCAGTATTTT
-	-	TRBJ2-2	TRBV28	CASTWGDRTTGELFF	TGTGCCAGCACCTGGGGGGACAGAACGACCGGGGAGCTGTTTTTT
-	-	TRBJ2-5	TRBV25-1	CASSEWQEETQYF	TGTGCCAGCAGTGAATGGCAGGAAGAGACCCAGTACTTC
-	-	TRBJ2-1	TRBV6-5	CASSYRPGTLDNEQFF	TGTGCCAGCAGTTACCGACCCGGGACTCTTGATAATGAGCAGTTCTTC
-	TRBD2	TRBJ2-7	TRBV4-2	CASSQTLTSGGLYEQYF	TGTGCCAGCAGCCAAACCCTGACTAGCGGGGGTCTCTACGAGCAGTACTTC
-	-	TRBJ1-2	TRBV2	CASSASTFNYGYTF	TGTGCCAGCAGTGCCTCGACTTTTAACTATGGCTACACCTTC
-	-	TRBJ2-2	TRBV11-2	CASMGGASTGELFF	TGTGCCAGCATGGGGGGAGCGAGCACCGGGGAGCTGTTTTTT
-	-	TRBJ2-1	TRBV5-6	CASSLTGSSYNEQFF	TGTGCCAGCAGCCTAACGGGGAGCTCCTACAATGAGCAGTTCTTC
-	-	TRBJ1-2	TRBV29-1	CSVRANYGYTF	TGCAGCGTTAGAGCTAACTATGGCTACACCTTC
once	-	TRBJ2-7	TRBV28	CASSTPGTGNSYEQYF	TGTGCCAGCAGTACCCCCGGGACGGGGAACTCCTACGAGCAGTACTTC
-	-	TRBJ2-3	TRBV10-1	CASSDGTTDTQYF	TGCGCCAGCAGTGATGGAACCACAGATACGCAGTATTTT
few	-	TRBJ2-6	TRBV19	CASSLGAGANVLTF	TGTGCCAGTAGCCTGGGGGCAGGGGCCAACGTCCTGACTTTC
-	-	TRBJ2-3	TRBV5-1	CASSLGWLAVSTDTQYF	TGCGCCAGCAGCTTAGGGTGGTTGGCGGTTAGCACAGATACGCAGTATTTT
-	-	TRBJ1-2	TRBV7-8	CASSLFVSRLYGYTF	TGTGCCAGCAGCTTATTCGTCAGCAGACTATATGGCTACACCTTC
-	TRBD2	TRBJ2-1	TRBV7-6	CATDPGGRSYNEQFF	TGTGCCACCGACCCTGGCGGGAGGTCCTACAATGAGCAGTTCTTC
-	TRBD1	TRBJ2-7	TRBV5-1	CASSRDRDYEQYF	TGCGCCAGCAGCCGGGACAGAGACTACGAGCAGTACTTC
few	TRBD2	TRBJ2-2	TRBV2	CASRLAGAGELFF	TGTGCCAGTAGACTAGCCGGGGCCGGGGAGCTGTTTTTT
-	-	TRBJ1-1	TRBV11-3	CASSSDEGVAFF	TGTGCCAGCAGCTCCGACGAGGGGGTAGCTTTCTTT
-	TRBD1	TRBJ2-1	TRBV7-9	CASFQGVYNEQFF	TGTGCCTCCTTTCAGGGGGTATACAATGAGCAGTTCTTC
once	-	TRBJ2-5	TRBV19	CASAVGTGETQYF	TGTGCCAGTGCCGTCGGGACGGGAGAGACCCAGTACTTC
-	-	TRBJ2-1	TRBV28	CACGQSYNEQFF	TGTGCCTGCGGCCAGTCCTACAATGAGCAGTTCTTC
once	TRBD1	TRBJ2-7	TRBV5-4	CASSLGWDRNYEQYF	TGTGCCAGCAGCTTGGGATGGGACAGAAACTACGAGCAGTACTTC
once	-	TRBJ2-5	TRBV28	CASSSAMVGGRETQYF	TGTGCCAGCAGTTCGGCAATGGTCGGAGGAAGAGAGACCCAGTACTTC
few	-	TRBJ2-3	TRBV25-1	CASSEWKGNSDTQYF	TGTGCCAGCAGTGAATGGAAGGGTAACTCAGATACGCAGTATTTT
-	-	TRBJ1-1	TRBV6-5	CASSYSTKGGAEAFF	TGTGCCAGCAGTTACTCGACCAAAGGGGGAGCTGAAGCTTTCTTT
-	-	TRBJ2-1	TRBV5-1	CASSVLAGQIVSPPNPNEQFF	TGCGCCAGCAGCGTGTTAGCGGGACAGATAGTCAGCCCCCCGAATCCCAATGAGCAGTTCTTC
few	-	TRBJ2-7	TRBV15	CATSERGRYEQYF	TGTGCCACCAGCGAACGGGGCCGATACGAGCAGTACTTC
-	-	TRBJ1-3	TRBV9	CASSAGTTPGNTIYF	TGTGCCAGCAGCGCCGGGACAACACCTGGAAACACCATATATTTT
-	TRBD1	TRBJ1-5	TRBV6-6	CASSTDRWDQPQHF	TGTGCCAGCAGCACGGACAGGTGGGATCAGCCCCAGCATTTT
-	TRBD1	TRBJ2-7	TRBV30	CAWTRDSPYEQYF	TGTGCCTGGACTAGGGACAGCCCCTACGAGCAGTACTTC
-	TRBD1	TRBJ2-7	TRBV6-6	CASSEQGATSYEQYF	TGTGCCAGCAGCGAACAGGGGGCCACCTCCTACGAGCAGTACTTC
-	-	TRBJ2-7	TRBV5-1	CASSLENRYEQYF	TGCGCCAGCAGCTTGGAAAACAGATACGAGCAGTACTTC
-	TRBD1	TRBJ2-5	TRBV27	CASSSTYRGLSETQYF	TGTGCCAGCAGCTCCACTTACAGGGGGCTATCAGAGACCCAGTACTTC
-	TRBD1	TRBJ1-5	TRBV28	CASSFQGAQPQHF	TGTGCCAGCAGTTTTCAGGGGGCACAGCCCCAGCATTTT
-	-	TRBJ1-1	TRBV7-9	CASSLAGSSGTEAFF	TGTGCCAGCAGCTTAGCCGGGAGTTCGGGAACTGAAGCTTTCTTT
-	-	TRBJ1-1	TRBV5-4	CASSLSGVSNTEAFF	TGTGCCAGCAGCCTCTCAGGGGTTTCGAACACTGAAGCTTTCTTT
-	-	TRBJ2-4	TRBV15	CATSRDNSQNIQYF	TGTGCCACCAGCAGAGATAACAGCCAAAACATTCAGTACTTC
few	-	TRBJ2-1	TRBV19	CASSKGSNNEQFF	TGTGCCAGTAGTAAAGGGTCCAACAATGAGCAGTTCTTC
-	-	TRBJ1-4	TRBV7-9	CASSLFSLNEKLFF	TGTGCCAGCAGCTTATTTTCCCTTAATGAAAAACTGTTTTTT
-	TRBD2	TRBJ2-1	TRBV5-1	CASSAASGLYNEQFF	TGCGCCAGTTCCGCTGCTAGCGGGCTCTACAATGAGCAGTTCTTC
once	-	TRBJ2-7	TRBV7-2	CASSFPSYEQYF	TGTGCCAGCAGCTTCCCCTCCTACGAGCAGTACTTC
few	-	TRBJ2-5	TRBV19	CASSAGLLQETQYF	TGTGCCAGTAGCGCGGGACTGCTCCAAGAGACCCAGTACTTC
-	TRBD1	TRBJ2-2	TRBV6-1	CASWGQGGTGELFF	TGTGCCAGCTGGGGACAGGGGGGCACCGGGGAGCTGTTTTTT
-	-	TRBJ2-1	TRBV7-2	CASSLKKSSYNEQFF	TGTGCCAGCAGCTTAAAGAAGAGCTCCTACAATGAGCAGTTCTTC